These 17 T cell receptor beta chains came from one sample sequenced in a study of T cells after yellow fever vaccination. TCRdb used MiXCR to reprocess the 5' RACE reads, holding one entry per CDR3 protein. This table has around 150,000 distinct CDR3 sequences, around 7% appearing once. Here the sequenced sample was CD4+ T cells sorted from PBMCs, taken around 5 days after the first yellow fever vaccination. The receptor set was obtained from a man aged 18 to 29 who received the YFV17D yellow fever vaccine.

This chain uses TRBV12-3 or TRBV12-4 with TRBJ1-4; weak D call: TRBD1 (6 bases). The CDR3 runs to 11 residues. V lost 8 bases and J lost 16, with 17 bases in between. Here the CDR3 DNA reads TGTGCCAGCGAGGGGGATGGAGGGCGGTTTTTT. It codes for CASEGDGGRFF.

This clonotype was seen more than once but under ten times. In DNA, the CDR3 is TGTGCCAGCAGCTTAGTAGCGGGGGGGGGTGAGCAGTTCTTC. It translates to CASSLVAGGGEQFF. This chain connects TRBV7-6 to TRBJ2-1; 11 nucleotides match TRBD2. The germline gives CDR1 SGHVS, CDR2 FNYEAQ. V dropped 1 base and J dropped 9; count of bases not matched to a gene: 2. This CDR3 comprises 14 residues.

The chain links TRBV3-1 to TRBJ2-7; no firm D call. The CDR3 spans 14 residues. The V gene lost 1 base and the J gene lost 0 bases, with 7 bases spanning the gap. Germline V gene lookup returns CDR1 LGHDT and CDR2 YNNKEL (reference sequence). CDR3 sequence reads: CASSQVPSSYEQYF. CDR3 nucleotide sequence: TGTGCCAGCAGCCAAGTACCGAGCTCCTACGAGCAGTACTTC.

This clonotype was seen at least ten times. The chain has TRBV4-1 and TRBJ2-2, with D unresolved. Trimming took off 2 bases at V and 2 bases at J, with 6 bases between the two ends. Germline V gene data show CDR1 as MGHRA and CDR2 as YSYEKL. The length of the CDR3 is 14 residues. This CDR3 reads CASSQQTNTGELFF. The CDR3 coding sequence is TGCGCCAGCAGCCAACAGACAAACACCGGGGAGCTGTTTTTT.

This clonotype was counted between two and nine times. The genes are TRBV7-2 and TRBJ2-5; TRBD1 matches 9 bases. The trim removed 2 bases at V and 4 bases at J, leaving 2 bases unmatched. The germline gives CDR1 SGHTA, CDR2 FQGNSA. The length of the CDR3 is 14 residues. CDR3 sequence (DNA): TGTGCCAGCAGCTTAATGGGACAGGGAGAGACCCAGTACTTC. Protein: CASSLMGQGETQYF.

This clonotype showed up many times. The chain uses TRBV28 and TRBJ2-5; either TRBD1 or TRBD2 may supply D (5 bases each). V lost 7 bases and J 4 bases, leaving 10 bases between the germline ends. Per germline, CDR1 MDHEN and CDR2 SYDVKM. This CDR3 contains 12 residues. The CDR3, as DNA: TGTGCCAGCATTGATGGGGGAGAGACCCAGTACTTC. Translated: CASIDGGETQYF.

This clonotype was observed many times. CDR3 in amino acids: CASSAGLATFYEQYF. CDR3 nucleotides: TGCGCCAGCAGCGCCGGACTAGCGACCTTCTACGAGCAGTACTTC. This rearrangement joins TRBV5-1 to TRBJ2-7; 9 positions agree with TRBD2. CDR3 length: 15 residues. Germline V gene data show CDR1 as SGHRS and CDR2 as YFSETQ. The junction had 8 bases not matched to a gene; V was cut back by 4 bases and J by 3 bases.

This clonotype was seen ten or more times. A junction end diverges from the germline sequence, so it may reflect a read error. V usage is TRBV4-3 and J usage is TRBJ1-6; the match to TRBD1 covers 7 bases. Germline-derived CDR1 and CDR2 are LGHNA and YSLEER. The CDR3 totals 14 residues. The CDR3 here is CASTQERGRSPLHF. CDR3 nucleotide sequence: TGCGCCAGCACCCAAGAAAGGGGGCGGTCACCCCTCCACTTT.

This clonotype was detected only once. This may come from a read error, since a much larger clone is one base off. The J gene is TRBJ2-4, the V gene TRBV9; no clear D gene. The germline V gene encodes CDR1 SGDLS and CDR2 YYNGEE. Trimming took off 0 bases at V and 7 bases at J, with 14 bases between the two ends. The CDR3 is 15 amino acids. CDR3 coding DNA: TGTGCCAGCAGCGTAGAATGGAACCCCGTGAACATTCAGTACTTC. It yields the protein CASSVEWNPVNIQYF.

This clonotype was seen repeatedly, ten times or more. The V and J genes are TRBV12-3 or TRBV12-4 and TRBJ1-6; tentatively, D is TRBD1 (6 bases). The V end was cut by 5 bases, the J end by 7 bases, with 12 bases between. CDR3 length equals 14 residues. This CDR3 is CASSLTGPNSPLHF. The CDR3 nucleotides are TGTGCCAGCAGTCTGACAGGTCCGAATTCACCCCTCCACTTT.

CDR3 DNA sequence: TGTGCCAGCAGTTTTGGCGCGGGTAATTCACCCCTCCACTTT. Its protein is CASSFGAGNSPLHF. The genes are TRBV6-5 and TRBJ1-6; the D is unclear. Germline V gene lookup returns CDR1 MNHEY and CDR2 SVGAGI. CDR3 length equals 14 residues. V was clipped by 4 bases and J by 6 bases, with 10 bases between them.

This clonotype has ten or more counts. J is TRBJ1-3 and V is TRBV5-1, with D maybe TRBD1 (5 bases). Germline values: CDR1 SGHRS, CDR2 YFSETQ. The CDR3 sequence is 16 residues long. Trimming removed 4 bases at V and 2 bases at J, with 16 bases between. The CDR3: CASSVDPGTPGNTIYF. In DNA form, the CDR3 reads TGCGCCAGCAGCGTGGACCCCGGGACCCCTGGAAACACCATATATTTT. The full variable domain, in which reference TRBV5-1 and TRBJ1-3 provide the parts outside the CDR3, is KAGVTQTPRYLIKTRGQQVTLSCSPISGHRSVSWYQQTPGQGLQFLFEYFSETQRNKGNFPGRFSGRQFSNSRSEMNVSTLELGDSALYLCASSVDPGTPGNTIYFGEGSWLTVV.

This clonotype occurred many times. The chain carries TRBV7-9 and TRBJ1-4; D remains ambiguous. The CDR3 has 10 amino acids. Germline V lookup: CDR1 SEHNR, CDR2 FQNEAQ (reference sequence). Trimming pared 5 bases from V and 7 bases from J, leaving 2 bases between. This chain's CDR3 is CASSGEKLFF. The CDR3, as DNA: TGTGCCAGCAGCGGTGAAAAACTGTTTTTT.

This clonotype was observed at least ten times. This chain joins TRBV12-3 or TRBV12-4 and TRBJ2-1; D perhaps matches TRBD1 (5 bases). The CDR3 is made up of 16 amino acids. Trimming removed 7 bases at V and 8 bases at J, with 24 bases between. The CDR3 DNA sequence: TGTGCCAGCAACAGTAATAGAGCCCTAAGCAGGGATGAGCAGTTCTTC. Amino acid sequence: CASNSNRALSRDEQFF.

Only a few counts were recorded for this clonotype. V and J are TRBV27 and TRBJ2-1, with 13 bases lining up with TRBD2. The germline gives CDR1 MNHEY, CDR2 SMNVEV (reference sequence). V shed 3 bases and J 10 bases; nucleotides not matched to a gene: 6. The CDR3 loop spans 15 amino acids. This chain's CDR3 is CASSFTGLAGSEQFF. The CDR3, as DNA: TGTGCCAGCAGTTTTACGGGACTAGCGGGGTCCGAGCAGTTCTTC.

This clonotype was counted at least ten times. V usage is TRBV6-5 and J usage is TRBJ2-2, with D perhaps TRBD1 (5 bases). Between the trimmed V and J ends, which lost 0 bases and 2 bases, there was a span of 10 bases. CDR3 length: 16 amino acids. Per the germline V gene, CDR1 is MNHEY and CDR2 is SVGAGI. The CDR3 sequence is CASSYSGWGNTGELFF. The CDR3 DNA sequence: TGTGCCAGCAGTTACTCGGGGTGGGGCAACACCGGGGAGCTGTTTTTT.

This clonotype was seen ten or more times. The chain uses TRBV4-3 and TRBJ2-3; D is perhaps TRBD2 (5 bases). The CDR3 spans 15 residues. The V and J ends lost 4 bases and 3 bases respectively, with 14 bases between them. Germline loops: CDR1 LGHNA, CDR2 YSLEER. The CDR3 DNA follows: TGCGCCAGCAGCCGCACGGGATTGAGGACAGATACGCAGTATTTT. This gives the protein CASSRTGLRTDTQYF.